The 5 T cell receptor beta chains listed next were all sequenced from one sample in a study of blood T cell repertoires in COVID-19. The data were produced by immunoSEQ multiplex PCR, yet TCRdb's version contains in-frame clones alone and is incomplete. The sample has about 230,000 clones, approximately 87% seen once. The sample consisted of PBMCs or T cells enriched from blood (not recorded which). The receptors were sampled from a woman between 45 and 65 years old in a cohort exposed to, infected with or recovered from COVID-19 (not recorded which).

V is TRBV28 and J is TRBJ1-2; D perhaps matches TRBD1 (6 bases). Germline CDR1 reads MDHEN; CDR2 reads SYDVKM. The V end was cut by 1 base, the J end by 3 bases, with 12 bases between. The CDR3 has 15 residues. CDR3 residues: CASSLYRGGHYGYTF. The DNA of the CDR3 is TGTGCCAGCAGTTTATATCGGGGGGGCCACTATGGCTACACCTTC.

The chain joins TRBV6-4 to TRBJ2-1; possibly TRBD1 for D (6 bases). Per germline, CDR1 MRHNA and CDR2 SNTAGT. V was pared by 4 bases and J by 8 bases, with 12 bases between. The CDR3 is 13 amino acids. This CDR3 reads CASSGGPVDEQFF. CDR3 DNA: TGTGCCAGCAGTGGGGGGCCGGTGGATGAGCAGTTCTTC.

The gene calls are TRBV7-9 and TRBJ1-5; 9 bases fit TRBD1. V lost 3 bases and J lost 4; bases outside the gene matches: 10. CDR1 is SEHNR, CDR2 FQNEAQ, per germline (reference sequence). The CDR3 is made up of 17 amino acids. CDR3 residues: CASSLYRGRGWNQPQHF. The DNA for the CDR3 is TGTGCCAGCAGCTTGTACAGGGGGCGAGGGTGGAATCAGCCCCAGCATTTT. The full variable domain, rest sourced from reference TRBV7-9 and TRBJ1-5, is DTGVSQNPRHKITKRGQNVTFRCDPISEHNRLYWYRQTLGQGPEFLTYFQNEAQLEKSRLLSDRFSAERPKGSFSTLEIQRTEQGDSAMYLCASSLYRGRGWNQPQHFGDGTRLSIL.

This clone occurred a few times. The chain employs TRBV14 and TRBJ2-2; 8 nucleotides agree with TRBD1. The ends lost 6 bases at V and 7 bases at J; junction bases unmatched: 4. The CDR3 has 13 amino acids. The germline V gene has CDR1 SGHDN and CDR2 FVKESK. CDR3 nucleotides: TGTGCCAGCAGACGGACAGGGAACGGGGAGCTGTTTTTT. Its translation: CASRRTGNGELFF.

The chain combines TRBV5-1 with TRBJ2-5; D perhaps matches TRBD2 (6 bases). The CDR3 consists of 16 residues. V shed 2 bases and J shed 1 base, with 15 bases lying between them. Germline assignment: CDR1 SGHRS and CDR2 YFSETQ. The chain's CDR3 is CASSFQYAAGQETQYF. In DNA, the CDR3 is TGCGCCAGCAGCTTCCAATACGCAGCGGGCCAAGAGACCCAGTACTTC.